A selection of T cell receptor beta chains follows, all from one sample in a study of graft-versus-host responses after intestinal transplantation. These TCRs' antigens remain unknown. Clones were sequenced by immunoSEQ multiplex PCR, and TCRdb holds only the in-frame ones, with some missing. The repertoire has 80,000 to 100,000 clones, approximately 90% of them found once; the top ten carry 0.069%. Here the sequenced sample was unstimulated CD8+ T cells sorted from spleen or lymph node cells, taken before transplant. These receptors all stem from a human donor who was the organ donor for an intestinal transplant. Both conserved end residues are part of each CDR3.

V gene	CDR3 protein
TRBV9	CASSVSGGAETQYF
TRBV27	CASKTGTSIDEQYF
TRBV2	CASRNPRTVSDTGELFF
TRBV10-2	CASSEPGGQINIWNSPLHF
TRBV28	CASSFSSGRGNEQFF
TRBV18	CASSSTRTEAFF
TRBV9	CASSELPNTEAFF
TRBV11-2	CASSGGGCVGYTF
TRBV2	CASSENGVTEAFF
TRBV28	CASSAKLAGVSNEQFF
TRBV6-5	CASSYGDSSYNEQFF
TRBV6-1	CASNQGAVTVEKLFF
TRBV11-2	CASSLDPEIKPQHF
TRBV6-6	CASSPTIGNEQFF
TRBV7-8	CASSLVGTSGGRNEQFF
TRBV11-2	CASRQLTNGVHTEAFF
TRBV5-6	CASGGTSEETQYF
TRBV11-2	CASSRTGFDAFF
TRBV30	CALDRGPAGNTIYF
TRBV9	CASSSWGGLADNEQFF
TRBV30	CAWSGALAGGSYQDEQFF
TRBV29-1	CSVDYGTGELFF
TRBV7-3	CASSSGGGGLDTQYF
TRBV7-9	CAIAQGADTEAFF
TRBV4-1	CASSQEPGVEQYF
TRBV28	CASSFGPLSGYEQYF
TRBV5-6	CASSAGSGELFF
TRBV2	CASRETGVLHSPLHF